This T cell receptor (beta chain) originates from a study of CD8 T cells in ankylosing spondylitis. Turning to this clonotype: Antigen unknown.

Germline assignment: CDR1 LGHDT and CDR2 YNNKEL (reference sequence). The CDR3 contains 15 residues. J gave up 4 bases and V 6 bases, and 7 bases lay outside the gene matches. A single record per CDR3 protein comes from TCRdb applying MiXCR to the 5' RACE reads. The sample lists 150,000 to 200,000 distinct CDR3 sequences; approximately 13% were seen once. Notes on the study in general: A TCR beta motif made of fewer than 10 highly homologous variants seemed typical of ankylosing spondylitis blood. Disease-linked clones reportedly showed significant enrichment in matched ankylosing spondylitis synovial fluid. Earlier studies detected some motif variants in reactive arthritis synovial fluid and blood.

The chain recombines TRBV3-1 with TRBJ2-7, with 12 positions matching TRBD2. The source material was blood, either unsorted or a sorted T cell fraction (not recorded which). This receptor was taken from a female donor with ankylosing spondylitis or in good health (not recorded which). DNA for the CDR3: TGTGCCAGCAGTCCAACTAGCGGGAGGAGATACGAGCAGTACTTC. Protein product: CASSPTSGRRYEQYF.